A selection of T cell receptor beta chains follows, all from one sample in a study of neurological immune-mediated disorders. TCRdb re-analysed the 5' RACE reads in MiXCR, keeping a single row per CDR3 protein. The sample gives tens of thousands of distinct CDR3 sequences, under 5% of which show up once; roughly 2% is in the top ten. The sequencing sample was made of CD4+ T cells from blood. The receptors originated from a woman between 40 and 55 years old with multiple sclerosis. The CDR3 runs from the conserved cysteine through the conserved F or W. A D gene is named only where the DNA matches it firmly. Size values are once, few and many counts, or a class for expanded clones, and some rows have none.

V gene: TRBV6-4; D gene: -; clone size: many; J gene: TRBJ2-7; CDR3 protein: CASAGEHEQYF; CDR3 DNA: TGTGCCAGCGCCGGGGAACACGAGCAGTACTTC
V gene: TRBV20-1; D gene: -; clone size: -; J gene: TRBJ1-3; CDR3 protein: CSARDFRGSGNTIYF; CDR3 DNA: TGCAGTGCTAGAGATTTTAGGGGCTCTGGAAACACCATATATTTT
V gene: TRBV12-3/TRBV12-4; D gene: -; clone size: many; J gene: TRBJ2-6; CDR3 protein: CASSWGPGANVLTF; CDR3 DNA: TGTGCCAGCAGTTGGGGGCCTGGGGCCAACGTCCTGACTTTC
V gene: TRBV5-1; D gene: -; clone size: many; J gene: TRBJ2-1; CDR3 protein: CASSKQPSSYNEQFF; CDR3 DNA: TGCGCCAGCAGTAAGCAGCCGAGCTCCTACAATGAGCAGTTCTTC
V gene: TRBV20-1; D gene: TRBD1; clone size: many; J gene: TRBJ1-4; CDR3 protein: CSARDQAGGSANEKLFF; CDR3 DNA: TGCAGTGCTAGAGATCAGGCAGGGGGGAGCGCTAATGAAAAACTGTTTTTT
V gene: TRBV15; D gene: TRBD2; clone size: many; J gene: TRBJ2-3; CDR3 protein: CATSRGLAGGPYTDTQYF; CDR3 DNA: TGTGCCACCAGCAGAGGCCTAGCGGGGGGGCCTTACACAGATACGCAGTATTTT
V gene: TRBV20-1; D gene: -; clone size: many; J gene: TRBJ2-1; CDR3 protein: CSARGTGGRVSYNEQFF; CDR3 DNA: TGCAGTGCTAGAGGTACGGGGGGCCGAGTGTCCTACAATGAGCAGTTCTTC
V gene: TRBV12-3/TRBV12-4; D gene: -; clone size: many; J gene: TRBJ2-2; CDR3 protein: CASSLGARGLRYSGELFF; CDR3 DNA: TGTGCCAGCAGTTTAGGGGCAAGGGGACTCCGGTATTCCGGGGAGCTGTTTTTT
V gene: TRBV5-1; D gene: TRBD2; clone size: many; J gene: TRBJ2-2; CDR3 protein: CASTGLVGGGNTGELFF; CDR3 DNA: TGCGCCAGCACCGGCTTAGTCGGCGGGGGGAACACCGGGGAGCTGTTTTTT
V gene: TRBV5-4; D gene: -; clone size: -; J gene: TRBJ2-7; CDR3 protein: CASSFAGREQYF; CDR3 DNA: TGTGCCAGCAGCTTCGCGGGCCGCGAGCAGTACTTC
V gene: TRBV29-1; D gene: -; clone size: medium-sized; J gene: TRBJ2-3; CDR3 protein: CSVVLALSTDTQYF; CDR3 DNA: TGCAGCGTTGTCTTAGCGCTTAGCACAGATACGCAGTATTTT
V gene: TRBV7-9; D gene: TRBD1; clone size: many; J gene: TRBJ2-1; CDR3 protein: CASSFGTGVANEQFF; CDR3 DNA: TGTGCCAGCAGCTTCGGGACAGGAGTAGCCAATGAGCAGTTCTTC
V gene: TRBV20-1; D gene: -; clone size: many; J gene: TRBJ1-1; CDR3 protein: CSADHRGETAFF; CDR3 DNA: TGCAGTGCTGACCATCGCGGGGAAACGGCTTTCTTT
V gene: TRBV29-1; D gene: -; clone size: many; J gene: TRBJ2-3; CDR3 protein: CSGQGQGWTDTQYF; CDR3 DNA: TGCAGCGGCCAAGGGCAGGGATGGACAGATACGCAGTATTTT
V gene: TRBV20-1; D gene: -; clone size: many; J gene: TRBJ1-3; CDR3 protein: CSGTRGQGNTIYF; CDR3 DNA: TGCAGCGGCACACGGGGGCAGGGAAACACCATATATTTT
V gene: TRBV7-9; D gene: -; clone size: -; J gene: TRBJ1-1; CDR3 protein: CASSPRPVEAFF; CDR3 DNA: TGTGCCAGCAGCCCCCGTCCTGTTGAAGCTTTCTTT
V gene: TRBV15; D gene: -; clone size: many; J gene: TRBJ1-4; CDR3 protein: CATSRVGIYEKLFF; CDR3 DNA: TGTGCCACCAGCAGAGTAGGGATTTATGAAAAACTGTTTTTT
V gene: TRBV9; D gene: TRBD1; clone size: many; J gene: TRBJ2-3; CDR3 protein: CASKGSDRATDTQYF; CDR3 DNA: TGTGCCAGCAAGGGTTCCGACAGGGCCACAGATACGCAGTATTTT
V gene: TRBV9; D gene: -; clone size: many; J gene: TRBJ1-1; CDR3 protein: CASSSFEMGNTEAFF; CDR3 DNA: TGTGCCAGCAGCTCTTTTGAGATGGGGAACACTGAAGCTTTCTTT
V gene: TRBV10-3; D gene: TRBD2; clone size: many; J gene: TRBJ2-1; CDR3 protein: CASTILAASSYNEQFF; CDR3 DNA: TGTGCCAGCACAATCCTAGCGGCCAGCTCCTACAATGAGCAGTTCTTC
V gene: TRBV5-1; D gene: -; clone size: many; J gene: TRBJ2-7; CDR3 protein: CASSRGDHSGEQYF; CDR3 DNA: TGCGCCAGCAGCAGAGGTGATCACTCCGGCGAGCAGTACTTC
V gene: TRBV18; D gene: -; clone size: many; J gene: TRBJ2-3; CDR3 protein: CASSQGAVTDTQYF; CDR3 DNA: TGTGCCAGCTCCCAAGGGGCGGTGACAGATACGCAGTATTTT
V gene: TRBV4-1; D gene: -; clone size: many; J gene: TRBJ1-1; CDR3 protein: CASSPGGGLLYTEAFF; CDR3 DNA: TGCGCCAGCAGCCCCGGAGGGGGACTTTTGTACACTGAAGCTTTCTTT
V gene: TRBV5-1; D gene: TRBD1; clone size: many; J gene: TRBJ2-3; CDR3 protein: CASSLDDRAGTDTQYF; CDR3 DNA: TGCGCCAGCAGCTTGGACGACAGGGCAGGGACAGATACGCAGTATTTT
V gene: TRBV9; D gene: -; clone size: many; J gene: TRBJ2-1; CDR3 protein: CASSVPPGGRSNEQFF; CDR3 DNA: TGTGCCAGCAGCGTACCACCCGGGGGCCGATCCAATGAGCAGTTCTTC
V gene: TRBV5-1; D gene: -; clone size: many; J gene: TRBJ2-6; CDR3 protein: CASMEGSLSGANVLTF; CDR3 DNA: TGCGCCAGCATGGAGGGGTCCCTCTCTGGGGCCAACGTCCTGACTTTC
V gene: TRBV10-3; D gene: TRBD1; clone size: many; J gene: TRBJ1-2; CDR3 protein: CAISGTGDGYTF; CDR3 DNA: TGTGCCATCAGCGGGACAGGGGATGGCTACACCTTC
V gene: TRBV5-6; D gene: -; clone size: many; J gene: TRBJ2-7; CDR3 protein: CASSPGSTRYEQYF; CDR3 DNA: TGTGCCAGCAGCCCGGGCTCCACCCGGTACGAGCAGTACTTC
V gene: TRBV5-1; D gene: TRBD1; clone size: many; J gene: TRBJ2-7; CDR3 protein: CASSLLTGESNEQYF; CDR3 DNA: TGCGCCAGCAGCTTGCTGACAGGGGAGTCCAACGAGCAGTACTTC
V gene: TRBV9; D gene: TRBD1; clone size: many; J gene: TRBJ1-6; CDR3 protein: CASSRQGGDSPLHF; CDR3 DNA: TGTGCCAGCAGCAGACAGGGAGGAGATTCACCCCTCCACTTT
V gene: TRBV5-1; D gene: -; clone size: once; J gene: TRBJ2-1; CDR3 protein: CASSLATGSYNEQFF; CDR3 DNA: TGCGCCAGCAGCTTGGCCACAGGGTCCTACAATGAGCAGTTCTTC